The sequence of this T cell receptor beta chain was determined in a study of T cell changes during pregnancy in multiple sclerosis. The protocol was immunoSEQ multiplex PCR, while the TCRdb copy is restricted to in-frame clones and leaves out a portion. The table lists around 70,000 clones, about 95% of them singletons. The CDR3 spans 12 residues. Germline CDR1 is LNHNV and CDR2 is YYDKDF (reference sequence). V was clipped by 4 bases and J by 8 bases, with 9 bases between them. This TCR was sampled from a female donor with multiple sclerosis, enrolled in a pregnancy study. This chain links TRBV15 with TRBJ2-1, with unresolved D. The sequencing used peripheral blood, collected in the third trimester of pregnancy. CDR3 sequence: CATSILRDEQFF. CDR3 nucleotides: TGTGCCACCAGCATATTACGCGATGAGCAGTTCTTC. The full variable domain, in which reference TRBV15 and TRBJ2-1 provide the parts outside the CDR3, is DAMVIQNPRYQVTQFGKPVTLSCSQTLNHNVMYWYQQKSSQAPKLLFHYYDKDFNNEADTPDNFQSRRPNTSFCFLDIRSPGLGDTAMYLCATSILRDEQFFGPGTRLTVL.